This TCR beta chain was recorded in a study of CD8+ T cells in alopecia areata (dated 2018 in TCRdb). Background on the whole study: In both human patients and the C3H/HeJ mouse model, the study applied high-throughput TCRbeta sequencing to look at T cell clonal expansion in alopecia areata. Scalp tissue and sorted CD4+ and CD8+ peripheral blood T cells from patchy and totalis/universalis alopecia areata patients and from healthy controls were covered by human TCRbeta sequencing. Scalp clonality was compared across normal scalp (n=4), patchy alopecia areata scalp (n=8), and alopecia totalis/universalis scalp (n=8). RNA was extracted with the PAXgene miRNA kit for fixed scalp, the miRNeasy kit for PBMCs, and the RNeasy kit for mouse skin. Amplification of TCRbeta CDR3 regions was done by immunoSEQ multiplex PCR using 35 Vbeta forward primers and 13 Jbeta reverse primers.

Library generation was performed with the immunoSEQ multiplex PCR assay. RNA was extracted from all samples and reverse transcribed into cDNA as template for TCR sequencing. SuperScript III was used to make first-strand cDNA, primed with a 2:1 mix of oligo-dT and random hexamers. Amplification bias was assessed with a synthetic immune receptor repertoire, and residual bias was removed computationally. In the source study's methods: Raw reads were preprocessed to remove errors, and CDR3 was defined according to IMGT conventions as the region from the conserved cysteine to phenylalanine. Clonality was computed by normalizing Shannon entropy by log2 of the number of productive unique TCRs and subtracting the result from 1. Whether scalp clones were CD4 or CD8 was inferred by matching scalp TCRbeta sequences against CD4 and CD8 repertoires sorted from blood. Sourced from immuneACCESS, this table was stored by TCRdb with only in-frame sequences that have V and J called. A share of the clones is absent; for the studies checked, an unresolved V gene accounts for under half, and the remainder has no known explanation. Clonal size and the V and J genes are those of that table, whereas D and trimming came from the DNA. The sample profile shows roughly 120,000 clones; 55% to 80% of them were found once. The top ten hold approximately 2.6% of the sample.

The paper as a whole reports these results and caveats: Scalp TCR repertoire analysis is complicated because resident alphabeta T cells in normal human skin are also sequenced, whereas mouse skin is dominated by gammadelta T cells. Compared with normal scalp, lesional scalp, particularly in alopecia totalis/universalis, had higher clonality and more expanded CD8+ clones, which suggests antigenic drive. TCR sequences shared between patients were less clear than in mice, possibly partly because of HLA diversity in the patient population.

After PBMCs were isolated by density centrifugation and stained for CD3, CD4 and CD8, a FACSAria was used to sort CD4+ and CD8+ T cells. Scalp biopsies and blood samples were obtained from unaffected controls. Remarks on this clone: It has no known antigen specificity. Base-call qualities are not available, and no considerably larger clone is one nucleotide away.

What was sequenced was CD4+ T cells sorted from blood. The receptor was isolated from a human donor in good health.

CDR3 region: CASSPRPGAYEQYF. The nucleotides read TGTGCCAGCAGCCCGCGGCCGGGAGCCTACGAGCAGTACTTC. The chain couples TRBV14 to TRBJ2-7; the best D guess is TRBD2, with 6 bases matching. V and J are truncated by 4 bases and 2 bases respectively, leaving an intervening sequence of 12 bases. For CDR1 and CDR2, the germline V gene lists SGHDN and FVKESK. Its CDR3 holds 14 amino acids, cysteine through phenylalanine. The read is trimmed to its CDR3 DNA, 42 bases read in frame from base 1.